Listed here are 25 T cell receptor beta chains from one sample, sequenced in a study of blood T cell repertoires in COVID-19. Assay used: immunoSEQ multiplex PCR; TCRdb lists only in-frame clones, some missing. Found here are around 140,000 clones, under 90% of them singletons; the top ten hold roughly 8%. The specimen was peripheral blood. These receptors were collected from a human donor in a cohort sampled during active COVID-19.

The chain is built from TRBV7-8 and TRBJ1-5; D unclear. CDR1 and CDR2 (germline): SGHVS, FQNEAQ. This CDR3 region has 15 residues. Trimming stripped 1 base from V and 0 bases from J, with 7 bases between. The CDR3 DNA sequence: TGTGCCAGCAGCTTAGGTTTTAGTAGCAATCAGCCCCAGCATTTT. Its translation: CASSLGFSSNQPQHF.

The V gene is TRBV19, the J gene TRBJ1-5; D is possibly TRBD1 (6 bases). V was pared by 5 bases and J by 10 bases, with 18 bases between. CDR3 length equals 14 residues. Germline CDR1 LNHDA, CDR2 SQIVND (reference sequence). The CDR3, as DNA: TGTGCCAGTAGTGGGGACACCTGGGCCGCCCCCCAGCATTTT. This encodes CASSGDTWAAPQHF. The whole variable domain, remainder taken from reference TRBV19 and TRBJ1-5, is DGGITQSPKYLFRKEGQNVTLSCEQNLNHDAMYWYRQDPGQGLRLIYYSQIVNDFQKGDIAEGYSVSREKKESFPLTVTSAQKNPTAFYLCASSGDTWAAPQHFGDGTRLSIL.

V usage is TRBV28 and J usage is TRBJ1-1; 7 bases agree with TRBD1. Germline V lookup: CDR1 MDHEN, CDR2 SYDVKM. The CDR3 is made up of 12 amino acids. The junction had 9 bases not matched to a gene; V was cut back by 6 bases and J by 11 bases. The CDR3: CASRSQGRTAFF. In DNA form, the CDR3 reads TGTGCCAGCAGATCACAGGGGAGGACGGCTTTCTTT.

This sequence joins TRBV6-6 and TRBJ1-1, with 8 nucleotides matching TRBD1. The trim removed 2 bases at V and 1 base at J, leaving 6 bases unmatched. Germline lookup yields CDR1 MNHNY and CDR2 SVGAGI (reference sequence). The CDR3 contains 16 residues. The CDR3: CASSYTGGRRNTEAFF. DNA for the CDR3: TGTGCCAGCAGTTACACAGGGGGGAGGCGGAACACTGAAGCTTTCTTT.

Details on this clone: The sample contains more than one DNA sequence encoding this CDR3. The rearrangement uses TRBV5-6 and TRBJ2-3; 11 bases are a match to TRBD1. Germline V gene lookup returns CDR1 SGHDT and CDR2 YYEEEE. The J segment lost 3 bases and the V segment lost 4 bases, leaving 4 bases of the junction unmatched. CDR3 length equals 15 residues. The CDR3 sequence: CASSAGTGGTDTQYF. The CDR3 DNA follows: TGTGCCAGCAGCGCGGGGACAGGGGGGACAGATACGCAGTATTTT.

J is TRBJ2-7 and V is TRBV5-6; TRBD1 is a possible D gene (5 bases). CDR1 is SGHDT, CDR2 YYEEEE, per germline. The CDR3 is made up of 16 amino acids. Trimming stripped 5 bases from V and 0 bases from J, with 18 bases between. The CDR3 protein is CASSLIGGAASYEQYF. In nucleotides, the CDR3 is TGTGCCAGCAGTCTAATCGGTGGGGCGGCCTCCTACGAGCAGTACTTC.

V gene TRBV5-1 combines with J gene TRBJ1-2, with TRBD1 matching over 10 bases. CDR3 length: 15 amino acids. Germline V gives CDR1 SGHRS, CDR2 YFSETQ. The V segment lost 4 bases and the J segment 4 bases; nucleotides outside the gene matches: 7. The CDR3 DNA reads TGCGCCAGCAGCCCGGGACAGGGGTTTGGCTATGGCTACACCTTC. It encodes CASSPGQGFGYGYTF.

The chain couples TRBV18 to TRBJ2-6, with D possibly matching TRBD2 (6 bases). This CDR3 is built from 16 residues. V was shortened by 2 bases and J by 3 bases, with 11 bases between the two germline ends. The germline V gene has CDR1 KGHSH and CDR2 LQKENI. Written as DNA, the CDR3 is TGTGCCAGCTCACCAATACCGGAGGGTGGGGCCAACGTCCTGACTTTC. It codes for CASSPIPEGGANVLTF.

In its sample, this clone was seen a few times. This sequence joins TRBV5-1 and TRBJ2-7, with D possibly being TRBD2 (6 bases). CDR1 SGHRS and CDR2 YFSETQ come from the germline V gene. CDR3 size: 16 residues. V lost 0 bases, J lost 2 bases, and 15 bases lay in between. CDR3 region: CASSLVVASDAYEQYF. The DNA of the CDR3 is TGCGCCAGCAGCTTGGTTGTGGCTAGCGATGCCTACGAGCAGTACTTC. The entire variable domain, with the rest obtained from reference TRBV5-1 and TRBJ2-7, is as follows: KAGVTQTPRYLIKTRGQQVTLSCSPISGHRSVSWYQQTPGQGLQFLFEYFSETQRNKGNFPGRFSGRQFSNSRSEMNVSTLELGDSALYLCASSLVVASDAYEQYFGPGTRLTVT.

The chain uses TRBV9 and TRBJ2-7; 12 positions match TRBD2. The germline V gene has CDR1 SGDLS and CDR2 YYNGEE. This CDR3 is built from 16 residues. V trimming: 0 bases; J trimming: 7 bases; junction bases outside the gene matches: 8. The CDR3, as DNA: TGTGCCAGCAGCGTAGGGAGACTAGCGGGAGCTGGAGAGCAGTACTTC. This codes for CASSVGRLAGAGEQYF. The full variable domain, with the rest looked up from reference TRBV9 and TRBJ2-7, is DSGVTQTPKHLITATGQRVTLRCSPRSGDLSVYWYQQSLDQGLQFLIQYYNGEERAKGNILERFSAQQFPDLHSELNLSSLELGDSALYFCASSVGRLAGAGEQYFGPGTRLTVT.

The chain carries TRBV14 and TRBJ2-1, with D possibly TRBD1 on 7 matching bases. Trimming left V 1 base short and J 9 bases short, with 19 bases between. The CDR3 runs 16 residues. Germline CDR1 reads SGHDN; CDR2 reads FVKESK. CDR3 sequence reads: CASSQVGRGAGGEQFF. As DNA, the CDR3 is TGTGCCAGCAGCCAAGTCGGCAGGGGGGCAGGAGGTGAGCAGTTCTTC. Based on the CDR3 plus reference TRBV14 and TRBJ2-1, the full variable domain is EAGVTQFPSHSVIEKGQTVTLRCDPISGHDNLYWYRRVMGKEIKFLLHFVKESKQDESGMPNNRFLAERTGGTYSTLKVQPAELEDSGVYFCASSQVGRGAGGEQFFGPGTRLTVL.

The J gene is TRBJ2-3, the V gene TRBV5-6; D ambiguous. V gave up 4 bases and J gave up 10 bases, with 10 bases separating them. Per germline, CDR1 SGHDT and CDR2 YYEEEE. The CDR3 runs 11 residues. The CDR3 here is CASSRYNAQYF. CDR3 bases: TGTGCCAGCAGCCGGTATAATGCGCAGTATTTT.

This clone was recorded a few times. The CDR3 DNA sequence: TGTGCCAGTAGTATGGGTTTCGGGGGGGCTTTTGCTTATAGCAATCAGCCCCAGCATTTT. This codes for CASSMGFGGAFAYSNQPQHF. The chain links TRBV19 to TRBJ1-5, with a weak D call TRBD1 (6 bases). The CDR3 covers 20 residues. The V gene's germline CDR1 is LNHDA and CDR2 SQIVND (reference sequence). Trimming removed 3 bases at V and 0 bases at J, with 24 bases between.

The CDR3 DNA reads as TGTGCCAGCAGCTTAAAAGGCTCGGGGAGACAGGGACCCTACAATGAGCAGTTCTTC. Protein sequence: CASSLKGSGRQGPYNEQFF. This chain uses TRBV7-3 with TRBJ2-1; 7 bases are a match to TRBD1. The J segment lost 2 bases and the V segment lost 1 base, leaving 14 bases of the junction unmatched. The V gene's germline CDR1 is SGHTA and CDR2 FQGTGA. CDR3 length: 19 residues.

The gene calls are TRBV5-1 and TRBJ1-2; TRBD1 matches 8 bases. Germline CDR1 reads SGHRS; CDR2 reads YFSETQ. The ends lost 0 bases at V and 3 bases at J; junction bases unmatched: 4. There are 15 residues in the CDR3. Here the CDR3 DNA reads TGCGCCAGCAGCTTGGAGGGACAGGCCTACTATGGCTACACCTTC. Residues: CASSLEGQAYYGYTF.

A few counts support this clone. The chain is built from TRBV28 and TRBJ1-4; D is unresolved. This CDR3 is built from 13 residues. Germline V gene sequence: CDR1 MDHEN, CDR2 SYDVKM. V was trimmed by 10 bases and J by 8 bases, leaving 17 bases between them. CDR3 amino acids: CATTTVGPEKLFF. The CDR3 region has the DNA TGTGCCACCACCACGGTGGGCCCCGAAAAACTGTTTTTT. Variable domain in full (rest from reference TRBV28 and TRBJ1-4): DVKVTQSSRYLVKRTGEKVFLECVQDMDHENMFWYRQDPGLGLRLIYFSYDVKMKEKGDIPEGYSVSREKKERFSLILESASTNQTSMYLCATTTVGPEKLFFGSGTQLSVL.

This clone was seen only a few times. This rearrangement joins TRBV7-8 to TRBJ1-5; TRBD1 matches at 9 bases. The length of the CDR3 is 14 residues. Germline V lookup: CDR1 SGHVS, CDR2 FQNEAQ. Losses at the gene ends were 4 bases for V and 6 bases for J; bases not matched to a gene: 4. CDR3 sequence (DNA): TGTGCCAGCAGCTCCGGGACAGGGACTCAGCCCCAGCATTTT. It translates to CASSSGTGTQPQHF.

V gene TRBV9 combines with J gene TRBJ1-2; 7 positions match TRBD1. Germline V gene lookup returns CDR1 SGDLS and CDR2 YYNGEE. The junction had 9 bases not matched to a gene; V was cut back by 3 bases and J by 4 bases. The CDR3 is made up of 15 amino acids. CDR3 sequence (DNA): TGTGCCAGCAGCGGCCGACAGGGTGTAGTCTATGGCTACACCTTC. It yields the protein CASSGRQGVVYGYTF.

The chain combines TRBV6-1 with TRBJ1-2; a weak D match, TRBD1 (6 bases). Germline V lookup: CDR1 MNHNS, CDR2 SASEGT. The CDR3 consists of 14 residues. The V and J ends lost 2 bases and 4 bases respectively, with 11 bases between them. Written as DNA, the CDR3 is TGTGCCAGCAGTGAAATGCTGGGGGCCTATGGCTACACCTTC. It codes for CASSEMLGAYGYTF.

V is TRBV27 and J is TRBJ1-1; no reliable D call. The CDR3 contains 14 residues. Germline loops: CDR1 MNHEY, CDR2 SMNVEV (reference sequence). Trimming cost V 3 bases and J 4 bases, with 12 bases left between them. CDR3 protein: CASSLRGSSTEAFF. CDR3 in DNA: TGTGCCAGCAGTTTGCGGGGTAGTAGCACTGAAGCTTTCTTT.

The CDR3 nucleotides read TGTGCCAGTAGTGATAGACACACAGATACGCAGTATTTT. Its protein product is CASSDRHTDTQYF. V usage is TRBV19 and J usage is TRBJ2-3, with D unclear. Germline V gene sequence: CDR1 LNHDA, CDR2 SQIVND (reference sequence). V lost 5 bases to trimming and J lost 2 bases, with 8 bases between them. This CDR3 contains 13 residues. Complete variable domain (other parts from reference TRBV19 and TRBJ2-3): DGGITQSPKYLFRKEGQNVTLSCEQNLNHDAMYWYRQDPGQGLRLIYYSQIVNDFQKGDIAEGYSVSREKKESFPLTVTSAQKNPTAFYLCASSDRHTDTQYFGPGTRLTVL.

The gene calls are TRBV28 and TRBJ2-7, with D possibly TRBD1 on 5 matching bases. CDR3 size: 17 residues. Trimming left V 6 bases short and J 3 bases short, with 24 bases between. The germline CDR1 and CDR2 sequences are MDHEN and SYDVKM. The DNA of the CDR3 is TGTGCCAGCAGCAAGAACAGGTTGGGGCTTAGCCGCTACGAGCAGTACTTC. Encoded protein: CASSKNRLGLSRYEQYF.

J is TRBJ2-7 and V is TRBV5-1, with TRBD1 matching over 7 bases. CDR1 and CDR2 (germline): SGHRS, YFSETQ. Trimming removed 2 bases from V and 1 base from J; junction bases left unmatched: 3. This CDR3 has 14 residues. The CDR3 sequence is CASSFRTGSYEQYF. For the CDR3, the DNA is TGCGCCAGCAGCTTCCGGACAGGTTCCTACGAGCAGTACTTC.

This rearrangement joins TRBV7-8 to TRBJ2-7, with a tentative D call TRBD2 (5 bases). The CDR3 totals 16 residues. From germline, CDR1 is SGHVS and CDR2 FQNEAQ. V was shortened by 1 base and J by 3 bases, with 16 bases between the two germline ends. The CDR3 protein is CASSLGGSEAGYEQYF. The CDR3 nucleotides read TGTGCCAGCAGCTTAGGAGGGTCGGAGGCGGGCTACGAGCAGTACTTC.

The chain uses TRBV21-1 and TRBJ1-4; TRBD1 was called by the table and not checked on the DNA. TRBV21-1 is reported as a pseudogene. CDR3 size: 21 residues. CDR3 region: CASAPGDLTGGRLMTNEKLFF. The DNA of the CDR3 is TGTGCCAGCGCCCCCGGGGATCTGACAGGGGGCCGCCTGATGACTAATGAAAAACTGTTTTTT.